In its sample, the clone carrying this T cell receptor (beta chain) was seen once. Its antigen is as yet unknown. The source of the sample is a study of shared clonotypes between healthy human individuals. Findings of the study overall: Generally, naive subsets (rather than memory subsets) showed larger estimated richness.

This CDR3 is built from 14 residues. The V end lost 3 bases, the J end lost 2 bases, and 11 bases lay between the germline ends. CDR1 SGHDN and CDR2 FVKESK come from the germline V gene. Profiling relied on immunoSEQ multiplex PCR, and the TCRdb table lists in-frame clones only, not all of them. The sample shows some 240,000 clones, under 80% of them seen only once. The source is a man aged 30 to 45 in good health. This rearrangement joins TRBV14 to TRBJ2-7; D is unclear. Sequencing was performed on memory CD4+ T cells sorted from blood. Subset meaning: CD45RA-negative fraction. Here the CDR3 DNA reads TGTGCCAGCAGCCACTCCACCAACCCCTACGAGCAGTACTTC. Its protein product is CASSHSTNPYEQYF.